This TCR beta chain was captured by sequencing in a study of blood T cell repertoires in COVID-19. About the study: T cells, B-cell-depleted T cells, or PBMCs supplied cDNA or gDNA.

TCRdb keeps only in-frame clones here, not all; method: immunoSEQ multiplex PCR. The table shows nearly 110,000 clones, with over 55% occurring only once. The CDR3 is made up of 14 amino acids. Germline V gene lookup returns CDR1 KGHSH and CDR2 LQKENI. Trimming took off 6 bases at V and 3 bases at J, with 11 bases between the two ends. The clonotype was recovered from a human donor with acute or convalescent COVID-19. The donor label of this sample is uncertain. The sample was peripheral blood. The chain combines TRBV18 with TRBJ2-2, with unresolved D. The CDR3: CASSLKLDTGELFF. DNA of the CDR3: TGTGCCAGCTCCCTGAAACTCGACACCGGGGAGCTGTTTTTT.